The present TCR beta chain was sequenced within a study of CD8 T cells in Susac syndrome. A quantity of roughly 0.5 to 1 ug RNA underwent reverse transcription using random hexamers. The method of amplification for TCR beta CDR3 was immunoSEQ multiplex PCR, covering 54 Vbeta and 13 Jbeta. In TCRdb, the immunoSEQ multiplex PCR reads were re-called with MiXCR into one record per CDR3 protein. The profile covers some 150,000 distinct CDR3 sequences, with 95% appearing a single time and 0.13% to 0.15% taken by the ten largest. Sequencing of TCR beta, carried out with a high-throughput approach, was applied to CD8+ and CD4+ T cells from the blood. The multiple sclerosis control group consisted of treatment-naive patients whose relapsing-remitting disease, which was either stable or active, fulfilled revised McDonald criteria. In contrast to the negatively isolated CD8+ and CD4+ T cells, TEMRA cells were FACS-enriched.

Germline assignment: CDR1 LNHDA and CDR2 SQIVND (reference sequence). The CDR3 sequence is 15 residues long. The trim removed 3 bases at V and 2 bases at J, leaving 2 bases unmatched. This clonotype was obtained from a human donor with multiple sclerosis. The J gene is TRBJ2-1, the V gene TRBV19, with 9 positions matching TRBD2. Sequencing was carried out using CD8+ T cells from PBMCs. This CDR3 reads CASSIKRGAYNEQFF. CDR3 coding DNA: TGTGCCAGTAGTATCAAGCGGGGGGCCTACAATGAGCAGTTCTTC.